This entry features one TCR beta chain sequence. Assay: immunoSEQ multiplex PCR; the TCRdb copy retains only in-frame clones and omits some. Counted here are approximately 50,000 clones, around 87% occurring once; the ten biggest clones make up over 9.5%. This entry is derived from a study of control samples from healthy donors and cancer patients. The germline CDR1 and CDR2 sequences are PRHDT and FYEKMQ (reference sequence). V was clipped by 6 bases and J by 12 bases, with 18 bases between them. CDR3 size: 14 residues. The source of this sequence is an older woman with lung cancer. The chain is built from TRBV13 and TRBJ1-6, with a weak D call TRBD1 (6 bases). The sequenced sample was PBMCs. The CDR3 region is CASSPEGGLGPLHF. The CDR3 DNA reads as TGTGCCAGCAGTCCAGAAGGGGGGCTCGGACCCCTCCACTTT.